Presented here are 3 T cell receptor beta chains from one specimen sequenced in a study of regulatory T cells in long-lasting Graves disease. Time point indicated: persistent/refractory GD, antithyroid drugs over 5 years with positive TRAb. The TCR library was made from RNA extracted from PBMCs. Combining iRepertoire HTBI primers with Arm-PCR of CDR3 regions, the authors built TCR beta libraries. Via MiXCR, TCRdb re-called the multiplex PCR reads, giving one row per CDR3 protein. The data contain over 250,000 distinct CDR3 sequences, 20% to 25% of them singletons. Sequenced here: peripheral blood mononuclear cells (PBMCs), sampled when the disease was refractory, from a patient treated with antithyroid drugs. All receptors come from a female donor with Graves disease.

This chain links TRBV7-9 with TRBJ1-1; no definite D call. Germline CDR1 reads SEHNR; CDR2 reads FQNEAQ (reference sequence). V lost 7 bases and J lost 6, with 15 bases in between. There are 13 residues in the CDR3. The DNA of the CDR3 is TGTGCCAGCAAGGACCGCTGGGATGCTGAAGCTTTCTTT. Translation gives CASKDRWDAEAFF.

The chain uses TRBV7-2 and TRBJ2-5; no firm D call. Trimming removed 5 bases from V and 1 base from J, with 20 bases in between. Germline V gene lookup returns CDR1 SGHTA and CDR2 FQGNSA. The length of the CDR3 is 17 residues. Here the CDR3 DNA reads TGTGCCAGCAGCCTCCCCAAAGACACCCGCCGCCAAGAGACCCAGTACTTC. Amino acid sequence: CASSLPKDTRRQETQYF.

This chain joins TRBV20-1 and TRBJ2-7, with 9 bases identical to TRBD2. The CDR3 covers 18 residues. V was clipped by 1 base and J by 2 bases; unmatched bases: 15. CDR1 is DFQATT and CDR2 is SNEGSKA in the germline V gene (reference sequence). The DNA of the CDR3 is TGCAGTGCTAGAGGACCGGCGCTGTCTAGCGGGGAACCCTACGAGCAGTACTTC. It is translated as CSARGPALSSGEPYEQYF.